The T cell receptor beta chain described here comes from a study of blood T cell repertoires in COVID-19. Recruits, aged about 18 to 89 years, lived in under 25 US areas. Cohort allocation depended upon clinical history that participants reported. Generated by immunoSEQ multiplex PCR, the TCRdb table keeps only in-frame clones and is missing some. The sample has roughly 290,000 clones; 90% are singletons. The length of the CDR3 is 19 residues. Specimen: PBMCs or T cells enriched from blood (not recorded which). This clonotype was obtained from a woman younger than 30 with acute COVID-19. This chain connects TRBV12-2 to TRBJ2-3; the D call TRBD2 from the table was never checked on the DNA. TRBV12-2 is annotated as a pseudogene. Here the CDR3 reads CASRLALTISAGITDTQYF. The CDR3 nucleotides read TGTGCAAGTCGCTTAGCGCTTACGATTTCGGCGGGAATCACAGATACGCAGTATTTT.